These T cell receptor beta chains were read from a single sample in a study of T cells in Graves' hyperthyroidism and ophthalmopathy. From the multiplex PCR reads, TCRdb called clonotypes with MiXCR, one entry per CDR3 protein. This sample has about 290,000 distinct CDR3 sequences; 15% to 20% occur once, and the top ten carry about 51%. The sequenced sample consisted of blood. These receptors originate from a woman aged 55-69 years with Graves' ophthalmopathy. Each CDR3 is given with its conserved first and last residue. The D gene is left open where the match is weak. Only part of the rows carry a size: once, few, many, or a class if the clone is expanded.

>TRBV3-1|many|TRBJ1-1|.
CASSQRGGQGAFF
TGTGCCAGCAGCCAAAGGGGGGGGCAGGGAGCTTTCTTT
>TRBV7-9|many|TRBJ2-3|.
CASSSPGGSTQYF
TGTGCCAGCAGCTCCCCGGGGGGCTCTACGCAGTATTTT
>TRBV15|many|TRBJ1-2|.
CATSRDSVYGYTF
TGTGCCACCAGCAGAGATTCGGTCTATGGCTACACCTTC
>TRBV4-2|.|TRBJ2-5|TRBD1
CASSSVTTGEETQYF
TGTGCCAGCAGCTCAGTCACCACAGGGGAGGAGACCCAGTACTTC
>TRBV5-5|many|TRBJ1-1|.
CASSFNGGTEAFF
TGTGCCAGCAGCTTTAACGGGGGCACTGAAGCTTTCTTT
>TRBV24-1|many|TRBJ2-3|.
CASQGSTDTQYF
TGTGCCTCGCAGGGAAGCACAGATACGCAGTATTTT
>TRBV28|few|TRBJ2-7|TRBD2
CATYGGAGAYEQYF
TGTGCCACCTACGGGGGAGCGGGAGCCTACGAGCAGTACTTC
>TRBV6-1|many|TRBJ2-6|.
CASSPRGFGANVLTF
TGTGCCAGCAGCCCTAGGGGGTTTGGGGCCAACGTCCTGACTTTC
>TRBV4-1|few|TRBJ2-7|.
CASSQDFTASYEQYF
TGCGCCAGCAGCCAAGATTTTACAGCCTCCTACGAGCAGTACTTC
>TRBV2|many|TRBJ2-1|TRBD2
CASSRLAGGNEQFF
TGTGCCAGCAGTAGACTAGCGGGAGGCAATGAGCAGTTCTTC
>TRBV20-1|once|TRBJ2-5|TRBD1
CSAGDRGQETQYF
TGCAGTGCTGGGGACAGGGGCCAAGAGACCCAGTACTTC
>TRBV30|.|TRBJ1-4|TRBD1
CAGMPGQVFEKLFF
TGTGCCGGAATGCCGGGACAGGTTTTCGAAAAACTGTTTTTT
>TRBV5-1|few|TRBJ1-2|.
CASAKGGNYGYTF
TGCGCCAGTGCGAAGGGAGGAAACTATGGCTACACCTTC
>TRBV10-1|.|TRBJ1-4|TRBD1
CASSESKGAGEKLFF
TGCGCCAGCAGTGAGTCGAAGGGGGCAGGGGAAAAACTGTTTTTT
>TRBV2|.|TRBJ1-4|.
CASLGQLNEKLFF
TGTGCCAGCCTAGGACAGCTTAATGAAAAACTGTTTTTT
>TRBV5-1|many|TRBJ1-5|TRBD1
CASSLQGAGQPQHF
TGCGCCAGCAGCTTACAGGGGGCAGGTCAGCCCCAGCATTTT
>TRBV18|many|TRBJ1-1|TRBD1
CASSRLVGGQGSTEAFF
TGTGCCAGCTCGCGCTTAGTTGGTGGACAGGGATCTACTGAAGCTTTCTTT
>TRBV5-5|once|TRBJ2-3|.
CASRTPSTDTQYF
TGTGCCAGCAGGACCCCGTCCACAGATACGCAGTATTTT
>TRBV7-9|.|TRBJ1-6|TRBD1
CASRRDSLSSLHF
TGTGCCAGCAGACGGGACAGCCTCTCGTCACTCCACTTT
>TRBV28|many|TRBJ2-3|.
CASSSPGGPSTDTQYF
TGTGCCAGCAGTTCCCCCGGGGGACCCTCCACAGATACGCAGTATTTT
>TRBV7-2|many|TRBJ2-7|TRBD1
CASSLGQVNSYEQYF
TGTGCCAGCAGCCTCGGACAGGTTAACTCCTACGAGCAGTACTTC
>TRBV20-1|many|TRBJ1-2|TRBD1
CSARETGTGAWDYTF
TGCAGTGCTAGGGAAACCGGGACAGGGGCTTGGGACTACACCTTC
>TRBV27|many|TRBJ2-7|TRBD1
CASRPGTGYEQYF
TGTGCCAGCAGACCCGGGACAGGATACGAGCAGTACTTC
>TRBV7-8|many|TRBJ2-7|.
CASSLALTLSYEQYF
TGTGCCAGCAGCTTAGCGCTTACCCTTTCCTACGAGCAGTACTTC
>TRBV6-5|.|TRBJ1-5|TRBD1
CASSYGSTGFNQPQHF
TGTGCCAGCAGTTATGGGTCGACAGGGTTCAATCAGCCCCAGCATTTT
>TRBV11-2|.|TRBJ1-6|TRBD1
CASTTYRRQGGSPLHF
TGTGCCAGCACCACATACCGAAGACAGGGTGGTTCACCCCTCCACTTT
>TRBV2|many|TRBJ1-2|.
CASSEGSENYGYTF
TGTGCCAGCAGTGAAGGAAGTGAGAACTATGGCTACACCTTC
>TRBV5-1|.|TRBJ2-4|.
CASKGENIQYF
TGCGCCAGCAAGGGAGAAAACATTCAGTACTTC
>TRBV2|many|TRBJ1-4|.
CASRRSESEKLFF
TGTGCCAGCAGACGGTCAGAGAGTGAAAAACTGTTTTTT
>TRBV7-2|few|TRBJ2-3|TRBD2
CASSLVSVASGDSTDTQYF
TGTGCCAGCAGCTTAGTATCTGTCGCTAGCGGGGATAGCACAGATACGCAGTATTTT
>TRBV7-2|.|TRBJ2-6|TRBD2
CASSPGSGGPSGANILTF
TGTGCCAGCAGCCCGGGGAGCGGGGGGCCCTCTGGGGCCAACATCCTGACTTTC
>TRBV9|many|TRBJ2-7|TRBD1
CASSAQGLDEQYF
TGTGCCAGCAGCGCACAGGGGCTGGACGAGCAGTACTTC
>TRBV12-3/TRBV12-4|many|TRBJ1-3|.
CASSYRGFRNTIYF
TGTGCCAGCAGTTATCGAGGGTTTAGAAACACCATATATTTT
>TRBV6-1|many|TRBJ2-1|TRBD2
CASGQRTSGVSSYNEQFF
TGTGCCAGCGGCCAAAGGACTAGCGGGGTGAGCTCCTACAATGAGCAGTTCTTC
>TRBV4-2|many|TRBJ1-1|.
CASSQGRDNTEAFF
TGTGCCAGCAGCCAGGGGAGGGACAACACTGAAGCTTTCTTT
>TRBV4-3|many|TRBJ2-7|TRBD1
CASSQDGTGGYEQYF
TGCGCCAGCAGCCAAGATGGGACAGGGGGCTACGAGCAGTACTTC
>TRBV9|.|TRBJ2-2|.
CASSPRSNTGELFF
TGTGCCAGCAGCCCCCGGTCGAACACCGGGGAGCTGTTTTTT
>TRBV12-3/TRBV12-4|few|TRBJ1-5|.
CASSDQGNPNQPQHF
TGTGCCAGCAGTGATCAGGGAAACCCCAATCAGCCCCAGCATTTT
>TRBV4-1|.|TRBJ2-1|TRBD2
CASSQDPTGGVTNEQFF
TGCGCCAGCAGCCAAGATCCTACGGGGGGGGTTACGAATGAGCAGTTCTTC
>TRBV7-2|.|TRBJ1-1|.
CASSIGGENTEAFF
TGTGCCAGCAGCATCGGTGGGGAGAACACTGAAGCTTTCTTT
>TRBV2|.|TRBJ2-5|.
CASSALRVGETQYF
TGTGCCAGCAGTGCGCTTAGGGTCGGGGAGACCCAGTACTTC
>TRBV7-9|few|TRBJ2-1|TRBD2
CAGTSGGAHEQFF
TGTGCCGGGACTAGCGGGGGGGCGCATGAGCAGTTCTTC
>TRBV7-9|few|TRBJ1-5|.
CASSSLYSNQPQHF
TGTGCCAGCAGCTCCCTCTATAGCAATCAGCCCCAGCATTTT
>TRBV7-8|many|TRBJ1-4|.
CASSFQTVNEKLFF
TGTGCCAGCAGCTTCCAGACAGTCAATGAAAAACTGTTTTTT
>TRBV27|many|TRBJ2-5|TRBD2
CASSLSFTWGGGNQETQYF
TGTGCCAGCAGTTTATCTTTTACGTGGGGGGGTGGAAACCAAGAGACCCAGTACTTC
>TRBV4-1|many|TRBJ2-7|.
CASSQAGVSYEQYF
TGCGCCAGCAGCCAAGCCGGGGTATCCTACGAGCAGTACTTC